These T cell receptor beta chains were read from a single sample in a study of CD8+ T cells in alopecia areata. Sequenced by immunoSEQ multiplex PCR; TCRdb stores in-frame clones only, minus some. This sample has over 120,000 clones, with 54% found just once. The specimen comprised CD8+ T cells sorted from blood, sampled at week 4, from a patient treated with tofacitinib. All receptors derive from a human donor with alopecia areata. The CDR3 runs from the conserved cysteine through the conserved F or W. The order of the fields is clone size, J gene, D gene, V gene, CDR3 DNA, CDR3 protein. D genes are given only for firm matches. The size entry is marked missing in some rows and otherwise reads once, few, many or a size class.

few | TRBJ2-7 | TRBD1 | TRBV19 | TGTGCCAGTAGCCCACGGACAGGGCCCCACGCCTACGAGCAGTACTTC | CASSPRTGPHAYEQYF
. | TRBJ1-1 | . | TRBV30 | TGTGCCTGGTCCAGGAACACTGAAGCTTTCTTT | CAWSRNTEAFF
. | TRBJ2-2 | . | TRBV2 | TGTGCCAGCAGCCATATACCCCAGCTCAACACCGGGGAGCTGTTTTTT | CASSHIPQLNTGELFF
. | TRBJ1-2 | . | TRBV27 | TGTGCCAGCAGTTTAAGCAGGGCGGATGGCTACACCTTC | CASSLSRADGYTF
. | TRBJ2-1 | . | TRBV20-1 | TGCAGTGCTTTAGCGTACAATGAGCAGTTCTTC | CSALAYNEQFF
. | TRBJ1-5 | . | TRBV6-5 | TGTGCCAGCAGTTACTCCGGGGAGGGGAATCAGCCCCAGCATTTT | CASSYSGEGNQPQHF
. | TRBJ2-1 | . | TRBV30 | TGTGCCTGGAGTGCCGACGTGAACAATGAGCAGTTCTTC | CAWSADVNNEQFF
. | TRBJ2-3 | . | TRBV9 | TGTGCCAGCAGCGTAGGGCGGGGACTCCGCACAGATACGCAGTATTTT | CASSVGRGLRTDTQYF
. | TRBJ2-2 | TRBD2 | TRBV6-1 | TGTGCCAGCAGTTCCCTTAGCGGGGGAACCGGGGAGCTGTTTTTT | CASSSLSGGTGELFF
few | TRBJ2-2 | . | TRBV4-1 | TGCGCCAGCAGCCAAGATCTCTGGAACACCGGGGAGCTGTTTTTT | CASSQDLWNTGELFF
. | TRBJ2-2 | . | TRBV4-2 | TGTGCCAGCAGCCAAGGGCTAGCAGAGGGGATGAACACCGGGGAGCTGTTTTTT | CASSQGLAEGMNTGELFF
. | TRBJ2-6 | TRBD1 | TRBV27 | TGTGCCAGCAGTTCGACAGGGGGCTTCTCTGGGGCCAACGTCCTGACTTTC | CASSSTGGFSGANVLTF
. | TRBJ2-1 | . | TRBV7-2 | TGTGCCAGCAGCTTAGATCCGGAACTCTTAAGCCAAAATGAGCAGTTCTTC | CASSLDPELLSQNEQFF
. | TRBJ1-5 | . | TRBV5-1 | TGCGCCAGCAGCTTGTCAGGGGTCGGCAATCAGCCCCAGCATTTT | CASSLSGVGNQPQHF
few | TRBJ2-3 | . | TRBV9 | TGTGCCAGCAGCGTAGCGGGGGGCCCAGATACGCAGTATTTT | CASSVAGGPDTQYF
. | TRBJ1-5 | . | TRBV30 | TGTGCCTGGAGTGGAGGGAATCAGCCCCAGCATTTT | CAWSGGNQPQHF
few | TRBJ2-1 | TRBD1 | TRBV4-3 | TGCGCCAGCAGCCAGGAACCGGGACAGGGGGCTATTGAGCAGTTCTTC | CASSQEPGQGAIEQFF
. | TRBJ1-5 | . | TRBV30 | TGTGCCTGGAGTGTAGGACATAGCAATCAGCCCCAGCATTTT | CAWSVGHSNQPQHF
. | TRBJ1-1 | . | TRBV30 | TGTGCCTGGACGTGGGGGAACACTGAAGCTTTCTTT | CAWTWGNTEAFF
. | TRBJ2-1 | TRBD2 | TRBV5-6 | TGTGCCAGCAGCTTGGCTCCCAGCGGGGGGGCCGGGGAGCAGTTCTTC | CASSLAPSGGAGEQFF
. | TRBJ2-6 | TRBD1 | TRBV9 | TGTGCCAGCGAGGGGGCGCTTGGGGCCAACGTCCTGACTTTC | CASEGALGANVLTF
. | TRBJ1-5 | . | TRBV30 | TGTGCCTGGAACAAGGGCTATAGCAATCAGCCCCAGCATTTT | CAWNKGYSNQPQHF
. | TRBJ2-7 | . | TRBV18 | TGTGCCAGCTCCTCGGCAGGTGAGCGTACAGAGCAGTACTTC | CASSSAGERTEQYF
. | TRBJ1-5 | . | TRBV7-2 | TGTGCCAGCAGCCACATGGGACGGGGCAATCAGCCCCAGCATTTT | CASSHMGRGNQPQHF
few | TRBJ1-6 | . | TRBV27 | TGTGCCAGCAGTTACGGCCGGGGTTCACCCCTCCACTTT | CASSYGRGSPLHF
many | TRBJ2-7 | TRBD2 | TRBV27 | TGTGCCAGCGGGGGACTAGGGTCTAGGGAGCAGTACTTC | CASGGLGSREQYF
few | TRBJ1-4 | . | TRBV7-8 | TGTGCCAGCAGCTTAGCGATGGCCCCTGCAACTAATGAAAAACTGTTTTTT | CASSLAMAPATNEKLFF
few | TRBJ2-1 | . | TRBV7-8 | TGTGCCAGCAGGGTACAGGGTAGGCATGAGCAGTTCTTC | CASRVQGRHEQFF
. | TRBJ2-7 | . | TRBV29-1 | TGCAGCGTTGTCTTCAGAAGGTCCGAGCAGTACTTC | CSVVFRRSEQYF
. | TRBJ2-7 | TRBD1 | TRBV5-1 | TGCGCCAGCAGCCCGTGGACAGGGAACTACGAGCAGTACTTC | CASSPWTGNYEQYF
. | TRBJ2-6 | . | TRBV4-2 | TGTGCCAGCAGCCAAAACGGCCACTCTGGGGCCAACGTCCTGACTTTC | CASSQNGHSGANVLTF
. | TRBJ2-3 | . | TRBV4-2 | TGTGCCAGCAGCCAAGACAGACCAGATACGCAGTATTTT | CASSQDRPDTQYF
. | TRBJ2-5 | . | TRBV5-6 | TGTGCCGGGGGCCAAGGTGGCCAAGAGACCCAGTACTTC | CAGGQGGQETQYF
. | TRBJ2-7 | . | TRBV20-1 | TGCAGTGCTCCCCAGAATTGGGAGCAGTACTTC | CSAPQNWEQYF
. | TRBJ2-7 | . | TRBV19 | TGTGCCAGTAGTATTGGGTCAGGGAACGAGCAGTACTTC | CASSIGSGNEQYF
. | TRBJ2-7 | . | TRBV30 | TGTGCCTGGACCGGAACGGACAGCTACGAGCAGTACTTC | CAWTGTDSYEQYF
. | TRBJ1-2 | TRBD1 | TRBV29-1 | TGCAGCGTTGGGGGGGCCCGGGACAGGGCCATTAACTATGGCTACACCTTC | CSVGGARDRAINYGYTF
few | TRBJ2-6 | . | TRBV27 | TGTGCCTCCCGTGCAGGGCTAGGCTCTGGGGCCAACGTCCTGACTTTC | CASRAGLGSGANVLTF
few | TRBJ2-7 | . | TRBV7-9 | TGTGCCAGCAGCTTAGTGTCGGGCGAGCAGTACTTC | CASSLVSGEQYF
. | TRBJ2-7 | TRBD2 | TRBV27 | TGTGCCAGCAGTTTGGACGGCGGGGGTGCCTACGAGCAGTACTTC | CASSLDGGGAYEQYF
. | TRBJ2-7 | . | TRBV10-3 | TGTGCCATCACCGACAGGTCCGAGCAGTACTTC | CAITDRSEQYF
. | TRBJ1-3 | . | TRBV30 | TGTGCCTGGACCCACGACTTGGGAAACACCATATATTTT | CAWTHDLGNTIYF
. | TRBJ1-5 | . | TRBV2 | TGTGCCAGCAGTCGAGGGTATAGCAATCAGCCCCAGCATTTT | CASSRGYSNQPQHF
few | TRBJ2-2 | . | TRBV7-8 | TGTGCCAGCATCGAAACTGGGGCTAGGGATACCGGGGAGCTGTTTTTT | CASIETGARDTGELFF
few | TRBJ2-2 | TRBD2 | TRBV4-1 | TGCGCCAGCAGCCTCTTGGGACTAGCCGGGGAGCTGTTTTTT | CASSLLGLAGELFF
few | TRBJ1-4 | TRBD1 | TRBV4-3 | TGCGCCAGCAGCCAAATTCTCGACAGGGATGAAAAACTGTTTTTT | CASSQILDRDEKLFF
few | TRBJ1-5 | TRBD1 | TRBV6-5 | TGTGCCAGCAAGGGACAGGGCAATCAGCCCCAGCATTTT | CASKGQGNQPQHF
. | TRBJ2-1 | . | TRBV13 | TGTGCCAGCAGCTTAGGGAAGTCCTACAATGAGCAGTTCTTC | CASSLGKSYNEQFF
. | TRBJ2-2 | . | TRBV30 | TGTGCCTGGCAAGGCGGGGAGCTGTTTTTT | CAWQGGELFF
. | TRBJ1-2 | . | TRBV30 | TGTGCCTGGGACGGGGACCTCTTCTATGGCTACACCTTC | CAWDGDLFYGYTF
. | TRBJ1-1 | . | TRBV6-5 | TGTGCCAGCAGGTCGCGGGGAACTGAAGCTTTCTTT | CASRSRGTEAFF
few | TRBJ1-1 | . | TRBV5-1 | TGCGCCAGCAGCTTGGTGTCGTGGGACACTGAAGCTTTCTTT | CASSLVSWDTEAFF
. | TRBJ1-1 | TRBD1 | TRBV4-2 | TGTGCCAGCAGCCAAGATGTAGGGGGCCCTGAAGCTTTCTTT | CASSQDVGGPEAFF
. | TRBJ2-7 | . | TRBV6-5 | TGTGCCAGCAGTTACGAACGGGGCTACGAGCAGTACTTC | CASSYERGYEQYF
few | TRBJ1-5 | . | TRBV2 | TGTGCCAGCAGTGAGTTACAGGTCAATTGGGGCAATCAGCCCCAGCATTTT | CASSELQVNWGNQPQHF
few | TRBJ2-1 | TRBD2 | TRBV5-1 | TGCGCCAGCAGCTTGGGAGCGGGGCCCACCTATGAGCAGTTCTTC | CASSLGAGPTYEQFF
few | TRBJ1-1 | . | TRBV4-1 | TGCGCCAGCACCGTCCGGGCCCCGAATACTGAAGCTTTCTTT | CASTVRAPNTEAFF
few | TRBJ2-3 | TRBD1 | TRBV29-1 | TGCAGCGTTGAAAACAGGGGTATGACAGATACGCAGTATTTT | CSVENRGMTDTQYF